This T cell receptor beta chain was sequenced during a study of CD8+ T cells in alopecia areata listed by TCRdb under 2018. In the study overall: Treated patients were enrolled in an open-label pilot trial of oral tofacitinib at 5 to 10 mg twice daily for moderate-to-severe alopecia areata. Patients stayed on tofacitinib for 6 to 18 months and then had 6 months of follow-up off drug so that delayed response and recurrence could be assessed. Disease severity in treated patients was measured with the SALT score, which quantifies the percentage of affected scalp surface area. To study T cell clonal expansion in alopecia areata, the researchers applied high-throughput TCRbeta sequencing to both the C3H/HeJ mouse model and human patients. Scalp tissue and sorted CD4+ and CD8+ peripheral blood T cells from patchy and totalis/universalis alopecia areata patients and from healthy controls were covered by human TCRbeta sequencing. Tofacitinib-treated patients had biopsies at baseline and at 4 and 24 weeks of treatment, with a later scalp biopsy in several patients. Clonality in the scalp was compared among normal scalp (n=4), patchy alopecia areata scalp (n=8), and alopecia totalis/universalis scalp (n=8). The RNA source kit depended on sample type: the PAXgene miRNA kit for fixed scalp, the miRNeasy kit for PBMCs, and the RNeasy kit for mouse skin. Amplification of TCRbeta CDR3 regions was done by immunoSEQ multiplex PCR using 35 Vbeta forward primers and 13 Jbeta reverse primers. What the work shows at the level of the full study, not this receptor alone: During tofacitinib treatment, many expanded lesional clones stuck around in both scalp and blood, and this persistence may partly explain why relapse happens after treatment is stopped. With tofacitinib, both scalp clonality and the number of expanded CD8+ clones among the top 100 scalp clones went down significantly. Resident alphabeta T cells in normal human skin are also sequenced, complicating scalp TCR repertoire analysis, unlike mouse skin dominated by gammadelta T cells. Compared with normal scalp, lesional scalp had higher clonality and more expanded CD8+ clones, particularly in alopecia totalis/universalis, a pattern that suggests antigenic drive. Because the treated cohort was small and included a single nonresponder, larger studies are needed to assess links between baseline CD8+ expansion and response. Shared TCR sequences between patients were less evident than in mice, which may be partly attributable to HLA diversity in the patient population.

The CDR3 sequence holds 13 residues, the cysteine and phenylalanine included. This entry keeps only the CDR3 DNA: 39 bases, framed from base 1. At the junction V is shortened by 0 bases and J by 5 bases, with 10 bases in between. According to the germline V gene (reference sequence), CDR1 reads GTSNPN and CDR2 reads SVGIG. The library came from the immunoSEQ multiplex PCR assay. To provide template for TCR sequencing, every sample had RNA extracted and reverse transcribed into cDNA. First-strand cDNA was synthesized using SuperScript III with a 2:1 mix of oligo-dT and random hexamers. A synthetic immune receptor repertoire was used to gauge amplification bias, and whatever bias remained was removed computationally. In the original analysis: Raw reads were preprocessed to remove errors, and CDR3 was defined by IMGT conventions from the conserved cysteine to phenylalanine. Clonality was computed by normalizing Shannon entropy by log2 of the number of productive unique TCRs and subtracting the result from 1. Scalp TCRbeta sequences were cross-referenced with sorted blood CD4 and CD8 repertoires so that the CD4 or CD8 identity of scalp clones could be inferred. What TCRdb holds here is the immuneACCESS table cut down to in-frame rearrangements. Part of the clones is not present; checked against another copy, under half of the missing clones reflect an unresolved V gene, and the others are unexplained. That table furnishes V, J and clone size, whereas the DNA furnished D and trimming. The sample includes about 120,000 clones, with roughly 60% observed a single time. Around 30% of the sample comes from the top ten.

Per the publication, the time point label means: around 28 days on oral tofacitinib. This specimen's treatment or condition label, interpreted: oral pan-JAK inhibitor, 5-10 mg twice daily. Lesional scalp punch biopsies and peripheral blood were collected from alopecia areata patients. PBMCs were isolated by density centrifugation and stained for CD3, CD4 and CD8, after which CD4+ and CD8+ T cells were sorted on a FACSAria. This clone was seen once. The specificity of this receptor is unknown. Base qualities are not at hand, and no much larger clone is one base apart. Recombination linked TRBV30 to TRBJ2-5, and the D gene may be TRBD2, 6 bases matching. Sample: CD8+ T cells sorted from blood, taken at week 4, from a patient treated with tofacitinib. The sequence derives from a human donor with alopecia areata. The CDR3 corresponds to CAWSVEGGETQYF. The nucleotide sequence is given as TGTGCCTGGAGTGTGGAGGGCGGGGAGACCCAGTACTTC.